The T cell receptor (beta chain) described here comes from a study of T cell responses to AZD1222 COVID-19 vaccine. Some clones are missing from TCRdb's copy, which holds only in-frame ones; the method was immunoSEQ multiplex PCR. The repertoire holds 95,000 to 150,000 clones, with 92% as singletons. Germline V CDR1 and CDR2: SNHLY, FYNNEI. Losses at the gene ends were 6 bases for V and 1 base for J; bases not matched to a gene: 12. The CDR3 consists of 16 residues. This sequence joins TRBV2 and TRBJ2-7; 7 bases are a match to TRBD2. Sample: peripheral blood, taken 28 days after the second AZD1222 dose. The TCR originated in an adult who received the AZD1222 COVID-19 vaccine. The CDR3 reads CASSEDRGGASYEQYF. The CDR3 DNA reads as TGTGCCAGCAGCGAGGACCGGGGAGGGGCATCCTACGAGCAGTACTTC.